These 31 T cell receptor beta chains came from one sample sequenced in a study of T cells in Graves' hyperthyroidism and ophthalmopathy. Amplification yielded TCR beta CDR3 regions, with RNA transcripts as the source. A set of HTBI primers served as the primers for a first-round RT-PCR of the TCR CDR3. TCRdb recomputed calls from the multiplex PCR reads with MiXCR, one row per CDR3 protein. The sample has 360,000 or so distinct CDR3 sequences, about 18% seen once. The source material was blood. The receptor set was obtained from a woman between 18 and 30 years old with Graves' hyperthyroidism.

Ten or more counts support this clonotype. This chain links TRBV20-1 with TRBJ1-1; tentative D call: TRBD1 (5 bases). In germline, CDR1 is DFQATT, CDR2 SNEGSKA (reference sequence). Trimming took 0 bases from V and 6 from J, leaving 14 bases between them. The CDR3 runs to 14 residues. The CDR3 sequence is CSARDSSRAPEAFF. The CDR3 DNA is TGCAGTGCTAGAGATAGTAGCAGGGCCCCTGAAGCTTTCTTT.

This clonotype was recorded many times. Here the CDR3 DNA reads TGTGCCAGCAGCGCGCTTGGGATTGGAAACACCATATATTTT. This gives the protein CASSALGIGNTIYF. The rearrangement joins TRBV7-8 to TRBJ1-3; D unclear. The V gene's germline CDR1 is SGHVS and CDR2 FQNEAQ. This CDR3 is built from 14 residues. Trimming cost V 5 bases and J 3 bases, with 11 bases left between them.

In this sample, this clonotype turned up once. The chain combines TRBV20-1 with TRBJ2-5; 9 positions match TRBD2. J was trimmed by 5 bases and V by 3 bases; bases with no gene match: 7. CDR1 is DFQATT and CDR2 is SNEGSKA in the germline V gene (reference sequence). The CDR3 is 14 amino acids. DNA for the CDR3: TGCAGTGCTAGGGCGGGAGGGCAGAGGGAGACCCAGTACTTC. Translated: CSARAGGQRETQYF.

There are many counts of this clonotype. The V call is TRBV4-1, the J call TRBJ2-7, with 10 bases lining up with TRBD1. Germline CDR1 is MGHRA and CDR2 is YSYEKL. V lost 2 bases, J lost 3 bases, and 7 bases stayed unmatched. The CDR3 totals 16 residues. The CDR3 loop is CASSQYTRDRGYEQYF. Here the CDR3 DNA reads TGCGCCAGCAGCCAATACACGCGGGACAGGGGCTACGAGCAGTACTTC.

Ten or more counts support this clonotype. This CDR3 reads CASSPPGYYEQYF. Here the CDR3 DNA reads TGTGCCAGCAGCCCTCCAGGGTACTACGAGCAGTACTTC. V is TRBV28 and J is TRBJ2-7; TRBD1 might be the D (5 bases). The CDR3 covers 13 residues. Looked up from germline, CDR1 is MDHEN and CDR2 is SYDVKM. Trimming removed 6 bases from V and 3 bases from J, with 12 bases in between.

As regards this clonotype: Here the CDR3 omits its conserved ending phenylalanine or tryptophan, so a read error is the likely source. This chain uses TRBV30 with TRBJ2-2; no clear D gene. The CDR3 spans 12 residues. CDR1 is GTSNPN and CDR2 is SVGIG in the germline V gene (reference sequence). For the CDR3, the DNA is TGTGCCTGGACACTGAACACCGGAGAGCTGTTTTTG. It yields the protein CAWTLNTGELFL.

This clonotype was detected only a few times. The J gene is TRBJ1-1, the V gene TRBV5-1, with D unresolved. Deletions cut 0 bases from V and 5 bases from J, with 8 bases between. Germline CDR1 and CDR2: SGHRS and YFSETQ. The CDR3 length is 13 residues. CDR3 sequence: CASSLARVTEAFF. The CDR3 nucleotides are TGCGCCAGCAGCTTGGCTCGCGTAACTGAAGCTTTCTTT.

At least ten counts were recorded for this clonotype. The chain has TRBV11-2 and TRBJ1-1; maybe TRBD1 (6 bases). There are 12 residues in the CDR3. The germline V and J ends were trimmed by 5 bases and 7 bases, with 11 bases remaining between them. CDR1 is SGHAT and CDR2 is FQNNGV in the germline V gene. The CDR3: CASSIGQIEAFF. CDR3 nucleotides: TGTGCCAGCAGCATTGGACAGATTGAAGCTTTCTTT. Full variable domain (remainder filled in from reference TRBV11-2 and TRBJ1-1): EAGVAQSPRYKIIEKRQSVAFWCNPISGHATLYWYQQILGQGPKLLIQFQNNGVVDDSQLPKDRFSAERLKGVDSTLKIQPAKLEDSAVYLCASSIGQIEAFFGQGTRLTVV.

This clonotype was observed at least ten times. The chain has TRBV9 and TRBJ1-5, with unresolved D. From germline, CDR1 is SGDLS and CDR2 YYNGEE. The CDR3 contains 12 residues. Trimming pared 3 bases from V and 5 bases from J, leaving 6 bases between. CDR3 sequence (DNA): TGTGCCAGCAGCGCCGGGGATCAGCCCCAGCATTTT. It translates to CASSAGDQPQHF.

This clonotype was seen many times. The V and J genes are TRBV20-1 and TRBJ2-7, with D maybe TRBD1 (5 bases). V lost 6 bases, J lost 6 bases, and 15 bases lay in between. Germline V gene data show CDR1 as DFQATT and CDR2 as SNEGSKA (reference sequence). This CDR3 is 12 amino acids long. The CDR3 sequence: CSAPLGPLEQYF. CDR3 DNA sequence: TGCAGTGCGCCGTTGGGGCCCCTCGAGCAGTACTTC.

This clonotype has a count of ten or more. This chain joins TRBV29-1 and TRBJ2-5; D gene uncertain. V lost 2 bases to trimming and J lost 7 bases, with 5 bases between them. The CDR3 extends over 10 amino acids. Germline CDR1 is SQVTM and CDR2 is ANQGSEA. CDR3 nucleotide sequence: TGCAGCGTTGAATTACGGACCCAGTACTTC. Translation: CSVELRTQYF.

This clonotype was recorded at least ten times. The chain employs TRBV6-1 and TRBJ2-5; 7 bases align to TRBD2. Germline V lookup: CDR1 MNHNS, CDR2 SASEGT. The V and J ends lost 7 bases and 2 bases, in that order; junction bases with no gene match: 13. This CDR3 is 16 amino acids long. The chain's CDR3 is CASTMPILAKQETQYF. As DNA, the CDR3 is TGTGCCAGCACCATGCCCATACTAGCGAAACAAGAGACCCAGTACTTC.

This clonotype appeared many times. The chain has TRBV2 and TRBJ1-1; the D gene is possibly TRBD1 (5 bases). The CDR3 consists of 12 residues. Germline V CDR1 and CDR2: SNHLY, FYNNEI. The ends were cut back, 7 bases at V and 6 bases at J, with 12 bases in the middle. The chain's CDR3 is CASTRGRAEAFF. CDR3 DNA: TGTGCCAGCACCCGGGGGAGGGCTGAAGCTTTCTTT.

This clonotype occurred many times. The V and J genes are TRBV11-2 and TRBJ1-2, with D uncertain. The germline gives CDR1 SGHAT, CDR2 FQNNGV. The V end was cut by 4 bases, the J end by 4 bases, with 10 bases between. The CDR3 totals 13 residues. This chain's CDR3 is CASSSTPLYGYTF. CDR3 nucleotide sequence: TGTGCCAGCAGCTCGACTCCCCTCTATGGCTACACCTTC.

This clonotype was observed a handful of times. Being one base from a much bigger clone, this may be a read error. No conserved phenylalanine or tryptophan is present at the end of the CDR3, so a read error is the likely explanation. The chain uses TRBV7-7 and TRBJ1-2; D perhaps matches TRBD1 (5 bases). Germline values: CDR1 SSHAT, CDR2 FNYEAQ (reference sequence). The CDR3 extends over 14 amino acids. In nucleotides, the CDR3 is TGTGCTAGCAGCTTAAGAGACAGCAACTATGGCTACACCCTC. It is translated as CASSLRDSNYGYTL.

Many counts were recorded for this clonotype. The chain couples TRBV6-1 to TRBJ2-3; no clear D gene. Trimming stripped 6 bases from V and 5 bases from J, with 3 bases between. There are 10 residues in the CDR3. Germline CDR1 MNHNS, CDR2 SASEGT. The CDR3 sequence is CASSGDTQYF. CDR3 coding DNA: TGTGCCAGCAGCGGAGATACGCAGTATTTT.

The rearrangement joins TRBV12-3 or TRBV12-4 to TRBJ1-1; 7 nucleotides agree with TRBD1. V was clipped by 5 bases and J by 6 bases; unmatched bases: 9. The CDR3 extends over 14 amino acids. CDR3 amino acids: CASSITGVSAEAFF. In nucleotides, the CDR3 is TGTGCCAGCAGTATAACAGGGGTTTCAGCTGAAGCTTTCTTT.

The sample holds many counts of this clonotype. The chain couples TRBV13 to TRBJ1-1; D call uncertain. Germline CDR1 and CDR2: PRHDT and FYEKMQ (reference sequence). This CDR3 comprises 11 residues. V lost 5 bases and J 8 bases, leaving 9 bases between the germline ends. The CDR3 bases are TGTGCCAGCAGCCCGCGCTGGGAAGCTTTCTTT. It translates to CASSPRWEAFF.

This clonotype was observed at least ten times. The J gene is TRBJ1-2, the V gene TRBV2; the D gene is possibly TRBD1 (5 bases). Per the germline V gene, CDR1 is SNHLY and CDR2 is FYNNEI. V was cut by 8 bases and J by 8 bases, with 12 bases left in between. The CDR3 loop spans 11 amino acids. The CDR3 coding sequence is TGTGCCAGCCAACAGACAGAAGGCTACACCTTC. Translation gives CASQQTEGYTF.

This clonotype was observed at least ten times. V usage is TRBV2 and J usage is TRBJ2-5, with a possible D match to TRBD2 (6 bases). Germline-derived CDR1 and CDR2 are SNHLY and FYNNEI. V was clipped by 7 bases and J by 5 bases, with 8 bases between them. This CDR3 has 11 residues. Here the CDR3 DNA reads TGTGCCAGCACCGGAGGGGAGACCCAGTACTTC. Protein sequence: CASTGGETQYF.

CDR3 DNA sequence: TGCGCCAGCAGTGAGTCGCCAGACACTGAAGCTTTCTTT. Protein product: CASSESPDTEAFF. The chain recombines TRBV10-2 with TRBJ1-1; D is unclear. CDR1 is WSHSY, CDR2 SAAADI, per germline. V lost 0 bases to trimming and J lost 3 bases, with 5 bases between them. The CDR3 has 13 amino acids.

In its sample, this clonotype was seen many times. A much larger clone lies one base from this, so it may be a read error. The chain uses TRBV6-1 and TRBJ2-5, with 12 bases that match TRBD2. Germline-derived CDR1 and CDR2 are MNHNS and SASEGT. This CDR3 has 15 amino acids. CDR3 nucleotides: TGTGCCAGCAGCACAACTAGCGGGGGGAGGGAGACCAAGTACTTC. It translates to CASSTTSGGRETKYF.

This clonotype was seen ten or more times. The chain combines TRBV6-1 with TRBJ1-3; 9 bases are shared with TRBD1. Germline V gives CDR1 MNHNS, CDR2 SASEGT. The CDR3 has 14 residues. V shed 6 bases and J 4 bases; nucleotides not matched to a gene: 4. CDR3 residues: CASRMDRGGNTIYF. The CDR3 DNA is TGTGCCAGCAGAATGGACAGGGGAGGAAACACCATATATTTT.

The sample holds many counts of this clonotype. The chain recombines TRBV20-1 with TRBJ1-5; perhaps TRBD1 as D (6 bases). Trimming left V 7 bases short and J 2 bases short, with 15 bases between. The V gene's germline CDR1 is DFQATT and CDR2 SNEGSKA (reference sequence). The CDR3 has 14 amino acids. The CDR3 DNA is TGCAGTGTTAGGGGGGTAGGGGGCAATCAGCCCCAGCATTTT. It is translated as CSVRGVGGNQPQHF.

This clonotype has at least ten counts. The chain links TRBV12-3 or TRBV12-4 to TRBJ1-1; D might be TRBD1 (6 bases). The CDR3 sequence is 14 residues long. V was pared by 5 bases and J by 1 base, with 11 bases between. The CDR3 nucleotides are TGTGCCAGCAGTACGCCGGGACAGAACACTGAAGCTTTCTTT. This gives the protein CASSTPGQNTEAFF.

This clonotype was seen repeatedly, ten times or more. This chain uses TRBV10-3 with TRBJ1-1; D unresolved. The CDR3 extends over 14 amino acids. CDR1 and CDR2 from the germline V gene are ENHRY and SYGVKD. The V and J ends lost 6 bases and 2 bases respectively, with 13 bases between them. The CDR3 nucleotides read TGTGCCATCAGATCTCCTTTCGATAACACTGAAGCTTTCTTT. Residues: CAIRSPFDNTEAFF.

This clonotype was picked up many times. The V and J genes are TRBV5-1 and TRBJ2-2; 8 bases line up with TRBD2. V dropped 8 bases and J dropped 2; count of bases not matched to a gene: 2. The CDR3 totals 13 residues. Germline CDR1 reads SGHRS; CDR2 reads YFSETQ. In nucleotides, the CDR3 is TGCGCCAGTAGCGGGGACAACACCGGGGAGCTGTTTTTT. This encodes CASSGDNTGELFF.

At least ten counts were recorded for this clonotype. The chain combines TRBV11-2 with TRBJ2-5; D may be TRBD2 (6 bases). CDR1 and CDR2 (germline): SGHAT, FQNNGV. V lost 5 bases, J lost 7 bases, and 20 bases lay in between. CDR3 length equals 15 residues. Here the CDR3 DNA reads TGTGCCAGCAGCCCCCTTCGTGGGACGGAGGGGACCCAGTACTTC. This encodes CASSPLRGTEGTQYF.

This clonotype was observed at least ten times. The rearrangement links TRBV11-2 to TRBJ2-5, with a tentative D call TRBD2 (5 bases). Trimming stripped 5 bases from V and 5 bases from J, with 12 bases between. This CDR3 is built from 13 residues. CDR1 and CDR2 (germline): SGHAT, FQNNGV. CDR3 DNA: TGTGCCAGCAGCGACGGGGTCTCGGAGACCCAGTACTTC. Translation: CASSDGVSETQYF.

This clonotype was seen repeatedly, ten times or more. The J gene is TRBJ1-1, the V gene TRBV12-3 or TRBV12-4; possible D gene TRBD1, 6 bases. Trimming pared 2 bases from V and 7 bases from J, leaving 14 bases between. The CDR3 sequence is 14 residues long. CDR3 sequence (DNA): TGTGCCAGCAGTTTATGGAGGGAGGGGGTTGAAGCTTTCTTT. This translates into CASSLWREGVEAFF.

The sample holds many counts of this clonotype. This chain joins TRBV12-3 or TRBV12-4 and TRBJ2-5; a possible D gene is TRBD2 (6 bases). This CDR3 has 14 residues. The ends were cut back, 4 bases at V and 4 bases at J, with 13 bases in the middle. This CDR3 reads CASSSRGAAETQYF. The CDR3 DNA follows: TGTGCCAGCAGTTCCCGCGGGGCGGCAGAGACCCAGTACTTC.